This T cell receptor beta chain was observed in a study of blood T cell repertoires in COVID-19. Study background: T cells, B-cell-depleted T cells, or PBMCs supplied cDNA or gDNA.

This CDR3 is 14 amino acids long. The germline gives CDR1 SGDLS, CDR2 YYNGEE. V was pared by 0 bases and J by 4 bases, with 7 bases between. It was during active infection that Seattle patients were enrolled and then longitudinally followed. In the original processing: Reference gene primers were amplified, and this amplification served to estimate nucleated cell counts. Only in-frame clones appear in the TCRdb table, and some are missing; sequencing was by immunoSEQ multiplex PCR. That table furnishes V, J and clone size, whereas the DNA furnished D and trimming. The repertoire holds 150,000 to 200,000 clones, with 80% to 85% as singletons.

V usage is TRBV9 and J usage is TRBJ2-2, with D uncertain. The sequenced material came from peripheral blood. The source is a woman of 80 years or more with COVID-19, enrolled during active disease. The CDR3 DNA follows: TGTGCCAGCAGCGTAGGACGGGTCACCGGGGAGCTGTTTTTT. Its protein product is CASSVGRVTGELFF.